Listed here are 30 T cell receptor beta chains from one sample, sequenced in a study of cytomegalovirus exposure and HLA in healthy donors. The PCR ran on 60 Vbeta and 13 Jbeta primers. Generated by immunoSEQ multiplex PCR, the TCRdb table keeps only in-frame clones and is missing some. The data show 130,000 to 150,000 clones, with around 82% seen just once and nearly 7% held by the top ten. Sequencing input: PBMCs. These receptor sequences come from a man aged 40-50 years in good health and CMV-seropositive.

J is TRBJ1-1 and V is TRBV27; 7 nucleotides line up with TRBD1. CDR3 length: 15 residues. J gave up 2 bases and V 7 bases, and 10 bases lay outside the gene matches. Germline loops: CDR1 MNHEY, CDR2 SMNVEV (reference sequence). CDR3 coding DNA: TGTGCCAGCAATTTTATGGGACAGCTCAACACTGAAGCTTTCTTT. Its protein product is CASNFMGQLNTEAFF.

This clone appeared a few times. This chain connects TRBV4-1 to TRBJ2-6; tentatively, D is TRBD1 (6 bases). Germline V gene lookup returns CDR1 MGHRA and CDR2 YSYEKL. V lost 0 bases, J lost 0 bases, and 15 bases lay in between. The CDR3 is 19 amino acids. Here the CDR3 DNA reads TGCGCCAGCAGCCAAGAAGTCAGGACAGCGAGCTCTGGGGCCAACGTCCTGACTTTC. Protein product: CASSQEVRTASSGANVLTF.

CDR3 sequence reads: CASDGTGMGYEQYF. Here the CDR3 DNA reads TGTGCCAGCGACGGGACAGGGATGGGCTACGAGCAGTACTTC. V gene TRBV7-9 combines with J gene TRBJ2-7; 9 positions match TRBD1. Germline lookup yields CDR1 SEHNR and CDR2 FQNEAQ (reference sequence). This CDR3 has 14 residues. Trimming removed 8 bases from V and 3 bases from J; junction bases left unmatched: 8.

V gene TRBV19 combines with J gene TRBJ2-7; possibly TRBD1 for D (5 bases). This CDR3 region has 15 residues. V dropped 3 bases and J dropped 3 bases, with 15 bases sitting between them. CDR1 is LNHDA, CDR2 SQIVND, per germline (reference sequence). CDR3 amino acids: CASSMGSTVNYEQYF. The DNA of the CDR3 is TGTGCCAGTAGTATGGGGTCGACAGTGAACTACGAGCAGTACTTC. The full variable domain, in which reference TRBV19 and TRBJ2-7 provide the parts outside the CDR3, is DGGITQSPKYLFRKEGQNVTLSCEQNLNHDAMYWYRQDPGQGLRLIYYSQIVNDFQKGDIAEGYSVSREKKESFPLTVTSAQKNPTAFYLCASSMGSTVNYEQYFGPGTRLTVT.

This chain uses TRBV4-2 with TRBJ2-3, with D possibly TRBD1 on 6 matching bases. Per germline, CDR1 LGHNA and CDR2 YNFKEQ. The CDR3 is 14 residues long. Trimming cost V 4 bases and J 2 bases, with 10 bases left between them. The chain's CDR3 is CASSPRDTTDTQYF. The DNA of the CDR3 is TGTGCCAGCAGCCCACGGGACACCACAGATACGCAGTATTTT.

The chain combines TRBV4-3 with TRBJ2-7; D might be TRBD1 (6 bases). In germline, CDR1 is LGHNA, CDR2 YSLEER. The CDR3 is made up of 16 amino acids. Trimming left V 1 base short and J 2 bases short, with 15 bases between. This CDR3 reads CASSQATTGFTYEQYF. DNA for the CDR3: TGCGCCAGCAGCCAAGCGACTACAGGGTTCACCTACGAGCAGTACTTC.

The chain joins TRBV2 to TRBJ2-7; perhaps TRBD2 as D (6 bases). CDR3 length: 15 amino acids. V lost 7 bases and J 2 bases, leaving 18 bases between the germline ends. The germline gives CDR1 SNHLY, CDR2 FYNNEI. The CDR3 DNA is TGTGCCAGCATTGGAGGGCAGTCTACCACCTACGAGCAGTACTTC. This sequence encodes CASIGGQSTTYEQYF.

The rearrangement uses TRBV7-9 and TRBJ2-1; 9 bases are a match to TRBD1. The CDR3 loop spans 15 amino acids. V trimming: 4 bases; J trimming: 7 bases; junction bases outside the gene matches: 8. Looked up from germline, CDR1 is SEHNR and CDR2 is FQNEAQ (reference sequence). The CDR3 region is CASSSRTGVLNEQFF. Written as DNA, the CDR3 is TGTGCCAGCAGCTCACGGACAGGGGTTCTGAATGAGCAGTTCTTC.

The table lists this clone with a count of one. The rearrangement uses TRBV13 and TRBJ2-5; D is undetermined. This CDR3 comprises 14 residues. Germline assignment: CDR1 PRHDT and CDR2 FYEKMQ (reference sequence). V shed 0 bases and J shed 5 bases, with 10 bases lying between them. The CDR3 DNA reads TGTGCCAGCAGCTTAGGCCACAGTGGGGAGACCCAGTACTTC. This codes for CASSLGHSGETQYF. Full variable domain (remainder filled in from reference TRBV13 and TRBJ2-5): AAGVIQSPRHLIKEKRETATLKCYPIPRHDTVYWYQQGPGQDPQFLISFYEKMQSDKGSIPDRFSAQQFSDYHSELNMSSLELGDSALYFCASSLGHSGETQYFGPGTRLLVL.

V is TRBV18 and J is TRBJ1-4, with D uncertain. Trimming took off 3 bases at V and 0 bases at J, with 5 bases between the two ends. Germline V gene sequence: CDR1 KGHSH, CDR2 LQKENI. The CDR3 totals 14 residues. In nucleotides, the CDR3 is TGTGCCAGCTCACCTCGTGCAACTAATGAAAAACTGTTTTTT. Protein sequence: CASSPRATNEKLFF.

The V gene is TRBV7-2, the J gene TRBJ2-5; 8 positions agree with TRBD1. This CDR3 comprises 16 residues. Unmatched junction bases numbered 7, after V lost 1 base and J lost 3 bases. In germline, CDR1 is SGHTA, CDR2 FQGNSA. DNA for the CDR3: TGTGCCAGCAGCTTAGGGGGGAGACAGGGGAAAGAGACCCAGTACTTC. This gives the protein CASSLGGRQGKETQYF.

This rearrangement joins TRBV19 to TRBJ1-4, with 9 bases aligning to TRBD1. This CDR3 has 14 residues. The germline CDR1 and CDR2 sequences are LNHDA and SQIVND (reference sequence). Trimming removed 6 bases from V and 7 bases from J; junction bases left unmatched: 6. Written as DNA, the CDR3 is TGTGCCAGTAGGTACAGGGGGCCGACTGAAAAACTGTTTTTT. Its translation is CASRYRGPTEKLFF.

This chain uses TRBV2 with TRBJ2-3; possible D gene TRBD1, 5 bases. V was cut by 4 bases and J by 2 bases, with 16 bases left in between. Germline V CDR1 and CDR2: SNHLY, FYNNEI. This CDR3 contains 16 residues. This chain's CDR3 is CASSVLFSRATDTQYF. The DNA for the CDR3 is TGTGCCAGCAGTGTTTTGTTTTCCAGGGCCACAGATACGCAGTATTTT. Drawing the rest from reference TRBV2 and TRBJ2-3, the complete variable domain is EPEVTQTPSHQVTQMGQEVILRCVPISNHLYFYWYRQILGQKVEFLVSFYNNEISEKSEIFDDQFSVERPDGSNFTLKIRSTKLEDSAMYFCASSVLFSRATDTQYFGPGTRLTVL.

The chain couples TRBV7-2 to TRBJ2-5, with D perhaps matching TRBD1 (6 bases). This CDR3 region has 14 residues. Trimming removed 5 bases at V and 5 bases at J, with 15 bases between. Germline V gene data show CDR1 as SGHTA and CDR2 as FQGNSA. In DNA form, the CDR3 reads TGTGCCAGCAGCCCAGGACAGCCACCGGAGACCCAGTACTTC. This encodes CASSPGQPPETQYF.

This sequence joins TRBV4-2 and TRBJ2-1, with D possibly being TRBD2 (6 bases). Trimming stripped 0 bases from V and 9 bases from J, with 15 bases between. The CDR3 sequence is 15 residues long. In germline, CDR1 is LGHNA, CDR2 YNFKEQ. The CDR3 coding sequence is TGTGCCAGCAGCCAAGATGTCGGGGGAGTTGGTGAGCAGTTCTTC. Its protein is CASSQDVGGVGEQFF.

The chain carries TRBV2 and TRBJ2-3, with 9 bases fitting TRBD1. This CDR3 has 16 residues. Germline CDR1 SNHLY, CDR2 FYNNEI. The J segment lost 6 bases and the V segment lost 3 bases, leaving 10 bases of the junction unmatched. CDR3 loop: CASSEPQGAIVDTQYF. In DNA, the CDR3 is TGTGCCAGCAGTGAGCCACAGGGGGCTATTGTTGATACGCAGTATTTT.

The CDR3 reads CASREDGSGTEAFF. The CDR3, as DNA: TGTGCCAGCAGGGAGGACGGGTCAGGCACTGAAGCTTTCTTT. The chain has TRBV5-8 and TRBJ1-1; D gene ambiguous. Per germline, CDR1 SGHTS and CDR2 YDEGEE. Trimming removed 5 bases from V and 4 bases from J, with 15 bases in between. The CDR3 runs to 14 residues.

V and J are TRBV29-1 and TRBJ1-1; D perhaps matches TRBD1 (6 bases). Germline V gives CDR1 SQVTM, CDR2 ANQGSEA. Deletions cut 1 base from V and 1 base from J, with 10 bases between. The CDR3 is 14 residues long. CDR3 in DNA: TGCAGCGTTGAAGGCCGGGACAAGAACACTGAAGCTTTCTTT. It encodes CSVEGRDKNTEAFF.

The V gene is TRBV28, the J gene TRBJ1-4, with D maybe TRBD1 (5 bases). The V end lost 6 bases, the J end lost 8 bases, and 22 bases lay between the germline ends. The CDR3 runs to 16 residues. The germline CDR1 and CDR2 sequences are MDHEN and SYDVKM. This chain's CDR3 is CASSLRIGQGGEKLFF. CDR3 coding DNA: TGTGCCAGCAGCCTTCGTATTGGGCAGGGAGGCGAAAAACTGTTTTTT.

The chain combines TRBV18 with TRBJ1-1; TRBD1 agrees at 9 bases. The CDR3 extends over 13 amino acids. The V segment lost 6 bases and the J segment 1 base; nucleotides outside the gene matches: 0. The germline V gene has CDR1 KGHSH and CDR2 LQKENI. The CDR3 bases are TGTGCCAGCTCGGACAGGGGGAACACTGAAGCTTTCTTT. Its translation is CASSDRGNTEAFF.

V and J are TRBV7-2 and TRBJ2-1; D possibly corresponds to TRBD1 (6 bases). V lost 2 bases and J lost 5, with 7 bases in between. The CDR3 covers 13 residues. The germline CDR1 and CDR2 sequences are SGHTA and FQGNSA. The CDR3 DNA is TGTGCCAGCAGCTTAAACAGGGACAATGAGCAGTTCTTC. Translation: CASSLNRDNEQFF.

The chain carries TRBV27 and TRBJ1-6; D perhaps matches TRBD1 (6 bases). The CDR3 has 16 residues. The germline gives CDR1 MNHEY, CDR2 SMNVEV (reference sequence). Trimming shortened V by 5 bases and J by 6 bases, and 17 bases separated the two germline ends. CDR3 bases: TGTGCCAGCAGTATAGGGGGGGGATGGAGTAATTCACCCCTCCACTTT. Protein sequence: CASSIGGGWSNSPLHF.

The chain uses TRBV5-4 and TRBJ2-3; a weak D match, TRBD1 (5 bases). The CDR3 runs to 16 residues. The germline V and J ends were trimmed by 5 bases and 4 bases, with 20 bases remaining between them. The V gene's germline CDR1 is SGHNT and CDR2 YYREEE (reference sequence). The CDR3 protein is CASSMKKGVLADTQYF. The CDR3 DNA sequence: TGTGCCAGCAGTATGAAAAAAGGGGTTCTGGCAGATACGCAGTATTTT.

The rearrangement links TRBV19 to TRBJ2-7; the D gene is possibly TRBD2 (7 bases). The germline V gene has CDR1 LNHDA and CDR2 SQIVND (reference sequence). V was trimmed by 3 bases and J by 4 bases, leaving 16 bases between them. This CDR3 contains 15 residues. The CDR3: CASSIRRGGMYEQYF. CDR3 nucleotide sequence: TGTGCCAGTAGTATCCGAAGGGGGGGGATGTACGAGCAGTACTTC.

The chain joins TRBV4-3 to TRBJ1-1; the D gene is possibly TRBD1 (5 bases). V lost 5 bases and J 4 bases, leaving 17 bases between the germline ends. The germline CDR1 and CDR2 sequences are LGHNA and YSLEER. The CDR3 loop spans 15 amino acids. In DNA form, the CDR3 reads TGCGCCAGCAGCGAAGGGGAGGGGACGGGCACTGAAGCTTTCTTT. It specifies CASSEGEGTGTEAFF.

The rearrangement joins TRBV19 to TRBJ2-7, with TRBD2 matching over 8 bases. This CDR3 is 14 amino acids long. Per the germline V gene, CDR1 is LNHDA and CDR2 is SQIVND (reference sequence). The V gene end was trimmed by 4 bases and the J gene end by 2 bases; junction bases not matched to a gene: 4. CDR3: CASSTGGGAYEQYF. The CDR3 DNA is TGTGCCAGTAGTACCGGGGGGGGAGCCTACGAGCAGTACTTC.

For this clone: This specimen includes other DNA sequences encoding the same CDR3. The chain couples TRBV27 to TRBJ1-2, with TRBD1 matching 9 bases. This CDR3 region has 13 residues. CDR1 is MNHEY and CDR2 is SMNVEV in the germline V gene (reference sequence). V lost 3 bases to trimming and J lost 5 bases; unmatched junction nucleotides: 1. The CDR3 sequence is CASSLGQGYGYTF. The CDR3 coding sequence is TGTGCCAGCAGTTTGGGACAGGGTTATGGCTACACCTTC.

The gene calls are TRBV10-2 and TRBJ1-6; TRBD1 is a possible D gene (5 bases). V lost 4 bases to trimming and J lost 8 bases, with 21 bases between them. CDR1 and CDR2 (germline): WSHSY, SAAADI. The CDR3 loop spans 17 amino acids. The CDR3 nucleotides read TGCGCCAGCAGTGTTAGACTGAGGAAAAGGGGTGATTCACCCCTCCACTTT. Encoded protein: CASSVRLRKRGDSPLHF.

This clone was counted once. The chain links TRBV5-4 to TRBJ2-2; TRBD2 matches at 10 bases. The CDR3 loop spans 15 amino acids. With 1 base clipped from V and 5 bases from J, the junction kept 2 bases outside the gene matches. The V gene's germline CDR1 is SGHNT and CDR2 YYREEE (reference sequence). The CDR3 bases are TGTGCCAGCAGCTTGCCTAGCGGGAGAACCGGGGAGCTGTTTTTT. Translating it yields CASSLPSGRTGELFF. The entire variable domain, with the rest obtained from reference TRBV5-4 and TRBJ2-2, is as follows: ETGVTQSPTHLIKTRGQQVTLRCSSQSGHNTVSWYQQALGQGPQFIFQYYREEENGRGNFPPRFSGLQFPNYSSELNVNALELDDSALYLCASSLPSGRTGELFFGEGSRLTVL.

This chain uses TRBV7-8 with TRBJ2-7; D perhaps matches TRBD2 (5 bases). From germline, CDR1 is SGHVS and CDR2 FQNEAQ. The V end was cut by 3 bases, the J end by 3 bases, with 15 bases between. The CDR3 sequence is 15 residues long. CDR3 sequence reads: CASSFGLSRSYEQYF. For the CDR3, the DNA is TGTGCCAGCAGCTTTGGACTCTCCCGGAGCTACGAGCAGTACTTC.